The 7 T cell receptor beta chains in this list originate from one sample, sequenced in a study of T cells in Graves' hyperthyroidism and ophthalmopathy. RNA transcripts served as the template for amplifying TCR beta CDR3 regions. Initially, a first-round RT-PCR of the TCR CDR3 employed the HTBI primer set. TCRdb processed the multiplex PCR reads anew with MiXCR; each CDR3 protein has one entry. This sample carries fewer than 400,000 distinct CDR3 sequences, approximately 14% of them seen once, and the ten largest clones take 25% to 35%. Sequencing was done on a sample of blood. These receptors originate from a woman in her late teens or twenties with Graves' hyperthyroidism that later progressed to Graves' ophthalmopathy.

J is TRBJ2-7 and V is TRBV6-5; TRBD1 matches 8 bases. This CDR3 comprises 14 residues. The germline V gene has CDR1 MNHEY and CDR2 SVGAGI. Germline trimming cut 2 bases from V and 7 bases from J; bases unmatched to any gene: 7. The CDR3 DNA follows: TGTGCCAGCAGTTACGTGGACAGGGTGGGGGAGCAGTACTTC. Its translation is CASSYVDRVGEQYF.

This clonotype was counted at least ten times. The chain recombines TRBV7-8 with TRBJ2-5; D uncertain. V was cut by 1 base and J by 3 bases, with 9 bases left in between. The CDR3 contains 14 residues. The germline V gene has CDR1 SGHVS and CDR2 FQNEAQ. The CDR3 nucleotides read TGTGCCAGCAGCTTAGTTTGGGGTAAAGAGACCCAGTACTTC. Translated, it gives CASSLVWGKETQYF.

The chain couples TRBV7-9 to TRBJ1-1, with 8 bases that match TRBD1. Trimming cost V 1 base and J 4 bases; bases outside gene matches: 5. Per germline, CDR1 SEHNR and CDR2 FQNEAQ (reference sequence). The CDR3 spans 15 residues. For the CDR3, the DNA is TGTGCCAGCAGCTTAGTCAGGGGGCCCGCCACTGAAGCTTTCTTT. Its translation is CASSLVRGPATEAFF. The complete variable domain, with remaining parts taken from reference TRBV7-9 and TRBJ1-1, reads DTGVSQNPRHKITKRGQNVTFRCDPISEHNRLYWYRQTLGQGPEFLTYFQNEAQLEKSRLLSDRFSAERPKGSFSTLEIQRTEQGDSAMYLCASSLVRGPATEAFFGQGTRLTVV.

This clonotype was picked up a small number of times. The chain combines TRBV29-1 with TRBJ2-1, with TRBD2 matching over 12 bases. The CDR3 is 15 residues long. J was trimmed by 2 bases and V by 4 bases; bases with no gene match: 3. Per germline, CDR1 SQVTM and CDR2 ANQGSEA. The chain's CDR3 is CSVGTSGAPYNEQFF. The CDR3 bases are TGCAGCGTTGGGACTAGCGGGGCTCCCTACAATGAGCAGTTCTTC.

This clonotype has ten or more counts. The V gene is TRBV2, the J gene TRBJ1-4, with D possibly being TRBD1 (6 bases). The CDR3 is made up of 18 amino acids. Per germline, CDR1 SNHLY and CDR2 FYNNEI. Trimming shortened V by 6 bases and J by 2 bases, and 22 bases separated the two germline ends. CDR3: CASSPRTGGTTTNEKLFF. For the CDR3, the DNA is TGTGCCAGCAGCCCCCGGACGGGGGGGACAACGACTAATGAAAAACTGTTTTTT.

This clonotype was recorded at least ten times. This chain links TRBV24-1 with TRBJ2-5, with 8 nucleotides matching TRBD2. CDR1 is KGHDR, CDR2 SFDVKD, per germline. The length of the CDR3 is 16 residues. V dropped 3 bases and J dropped 3; count of bases not matched to a gene: 8. The CDR3 reads CATSDPTSEREETQYF. DNA for the CDR3: TGTGCCACCAGTGATCCGACTAGCGAGAGAGAAGAGACCCAGTACTTC.

This clonotype was counted many times. The chain recombines TRBV27 with TRBJ1-5; D is undetermined. This CDR3 is built from 14 residues. V was clipped by 2 bases and J by 4 bases, with 9 bases between them. The germline CDR1 and CDR2 sequences are MNHEY and SMNVEV (reference sequence). The CDR3 loop is CASSLTSANQPQHF. The CDR3 nucleotides are TGTGCCAGCAGTTTAACTTCCGCTAATCAGCCCCAGCATTTT.